This TCR beta chain was captured by sequencing in a study of persistence of HIV-infected CD4 T cells. In the study overall: Donors had been on suppressive ART for a median of approximately eight years.

Nonspecific anti-CD3/anti-CD28 bead stimulation represents the broad CD4+ T cell repertoire. Sorting of responding CD4+ T cells relied on upregulated CD40 ligand together with CD69. Undetectable plasma HIV-1 RNA below 50 copies/mL lasted at least 4 years. As for this clone: The antigen remains unidentified.

This was the immunoSEQ version 4 assay in survey mode. Measured with immunoSEQ multiplex PCR; TCRdb has only the in-frame clones, and not every one. Here the sample spans about 45,000 clones, approximately 90% being singletons. Study-wide findings and caveats: Degenerate expanded CDR3beta sequences were enriched among CMV- and Gag-responding cells.

The sequence came from an adult woman with HIV who was CMV-seropositive. This specimen consisted of CD4+ T cells sorted from PBMCs after roughly 18-hour stimulation, obtained from a patient who received antiretroviral therapy.

CDR3 sequence: CSVEGGTGAKQFF. CDR3 coding DNA: TGCAGCGTTGAAGGCGGGACAGGGGCGAAGCAGTTCTTC. This chain joins TRBV29-1 and TRBJ2-1, with 10 bases that match TRBD1. The CDR3 covers 13 residues. The germline V gene encodes CDR1 SQVTM and CDR2 ANQGSEA. After removal of 1 base from V and 11 bases from J, the junction contained 5 bases not matched to a gene.